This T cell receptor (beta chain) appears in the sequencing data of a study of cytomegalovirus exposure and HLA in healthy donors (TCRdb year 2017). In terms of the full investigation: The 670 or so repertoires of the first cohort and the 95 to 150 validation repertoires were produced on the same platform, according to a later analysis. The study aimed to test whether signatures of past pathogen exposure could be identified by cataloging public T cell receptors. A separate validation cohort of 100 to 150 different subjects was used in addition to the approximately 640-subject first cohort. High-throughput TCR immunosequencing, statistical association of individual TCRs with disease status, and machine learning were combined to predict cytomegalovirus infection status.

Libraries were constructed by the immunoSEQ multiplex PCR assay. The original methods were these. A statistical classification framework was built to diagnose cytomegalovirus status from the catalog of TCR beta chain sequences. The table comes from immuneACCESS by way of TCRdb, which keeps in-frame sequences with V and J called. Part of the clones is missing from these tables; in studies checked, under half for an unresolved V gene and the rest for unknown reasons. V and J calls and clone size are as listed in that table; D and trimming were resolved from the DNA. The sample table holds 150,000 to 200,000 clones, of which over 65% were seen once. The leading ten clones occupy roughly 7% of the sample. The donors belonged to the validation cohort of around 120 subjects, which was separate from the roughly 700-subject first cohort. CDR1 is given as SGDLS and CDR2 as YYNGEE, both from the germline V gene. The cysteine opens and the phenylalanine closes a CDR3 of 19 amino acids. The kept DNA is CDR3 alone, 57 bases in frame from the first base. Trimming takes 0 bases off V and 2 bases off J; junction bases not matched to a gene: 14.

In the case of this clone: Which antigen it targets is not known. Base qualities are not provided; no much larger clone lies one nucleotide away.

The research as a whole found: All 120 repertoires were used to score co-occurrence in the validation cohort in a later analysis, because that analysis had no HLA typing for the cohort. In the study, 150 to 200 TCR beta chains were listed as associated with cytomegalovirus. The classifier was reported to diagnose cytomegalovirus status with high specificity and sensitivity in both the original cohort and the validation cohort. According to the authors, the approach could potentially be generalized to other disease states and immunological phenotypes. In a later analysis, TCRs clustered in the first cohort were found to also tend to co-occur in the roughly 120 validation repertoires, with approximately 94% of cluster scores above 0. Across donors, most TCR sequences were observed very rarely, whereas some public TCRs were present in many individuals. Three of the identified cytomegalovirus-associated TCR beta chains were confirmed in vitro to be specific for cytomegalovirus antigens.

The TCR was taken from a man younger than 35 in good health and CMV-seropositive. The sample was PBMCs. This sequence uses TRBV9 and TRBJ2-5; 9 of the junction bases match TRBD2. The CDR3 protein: CASSVGTRGSSGEQETQYF. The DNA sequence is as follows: TGTGCCAGCAGCGTAGGCACTAGGGGCTCTAGCGGGGAACAAGAGACCCAGTACTTC.